One and the same sample provided the 22 T cell receptor beta chains below, sequenced in a study of beta chain features in type 1 diabetes. Overall study findings and caveats: For Type 1 diabetes patients, all four CD4+ subsets carried TCRB CDR3s that were moderately but significantly shorter.

Their cognate antigens are unknown. All of the isolated RNA was reverse transcribed, so expressed TCRB transcripts were sequenced. Measured with immunoSEQ multiplex PCR; TCRdb has only the in-frame clones, and not every one. The top ten clones hold less than 0.025% of a sample with 640,000 or so clones, 10% to 15% of them seen once. Sequencing input: naive CD4+ T cells from blood. Every receptor here comes from a man aged 18 to 35 with type 1 diabetes.

This clone appeared a few times. This chain uses TRBV6-6 with TRBJ2-5; TRBD1 aligns across 7 bases. V was clipped by 6 bases and J by 5 bases; unmatched bases: 9. The CDR3 sequence is 14 residues long. Germline V gives CDR1 MNHNY, CDR2 SVGAGI (reference sequence). The CDR3, as DNA: TGTGCCAGCAGCCCCCAAGGGGGCGGGGAGACCCAGTACTTC. Its protein product is CASSPQGGGETQYF.

The chain links TRBV15 to TRBJ2-2; D gene unclear. The CDR3 runs 18 residues. Germline CDR1 is LNHNV and CDR2 is YYDKDF (reference sequence). V was clipped by 0 bases and J by 5 bases, with 19 bases between them. The CDR3: CATSREAGPDLRTGELFF. The CDR3 DNA follows: TGTGCCACCAGCAGAGAGGCAGGCCCGGACCTTAGGACCGGGGAGCTGTTTTTT.

This clone was picked up a small number of times. J is TRBJ1-5 and V is TRBV4-1; D unclear. The V end lost 4 bases, the J end lost 4 bases, and 8 bases lay between the germline ends. CDR1 is MGHRA and CDR2 is YSYEKL in the germline V gene. The CDR3 sequence is 13 residues long. CDR3 DNA sequence: TGCGCCAGCAGCCCCACACGGAATCAGCCCCAGCATTTT. The encoded protein is CASSPTRNQPQHF.

This clone appeared a few times. The chain is built from TRBV29-1 and TRBJ1-4; D is ambiguous. The V end lost 6 bases, the J end lost 1 base, and 6 bases lay between the germline ends. Per the germline V gene, CDR1 is SQVTM and CDR2 is ANQGSEA. This CDR3 contains 12 residues. The CDR3 bases are TGCAGCGTCAAAGTAACTAATGAAAAACTGTTTTTT. Translated, it gives CSVKVTNEKLFF. The full variable domain, with the rest looked up from reference TRBV29-1 and TRBJ1-4, is SAVISQKPSRDICQRGTSLTIQCQVDSQVTMMFWYRQQPGQSLTLIATANQGSEATYESGFVIDKFPISRPNLTFSTLTVSNMSPEDSSIYLCSVKVTNEKLFFGSGTQLSVL.

This chain joins TRBV29-1 and TRBJ1-3, with 7 nucleotides matching TRBD1. The germline gives CDR1 SQVTM, CDR2 ANQGSEA. The CDR3 is 15 amino acids. Unmatched junction bases numbered 5, after V lost 1 base and J lost 2 bases. The CDR3 DNA reads TGCAGCGTTGAAGTGCTGACAGGGACTGGAAACACCATATATTTT. Its protein is CSVEVLTGTGNTIYF.

The V and J genes are TRBV7-9 and TRBJ2-2; D is uncertain. Per the germline V gene, CDR1 is SEHNR and CDR2 is FQNEAQ (reference sequence). This CDR3 is 14 amino acids long. V was clipped by 5 bases and J by 9 bases, with 16 bases between them. The DNA of the CDR3 is TGTGCCAGCAGCCCCGACCCGAGAGAGTGGGAGCTGTTTTTT. Encoded protein: CASSPDPREWELFF.

The V call is TRBV5-1, the J call TRBJ2-7, with D unresolved. V lost 4 bases and J lost 3, with 23 bases in between. Germline CDR1 and CDR2: SGHRS and YFSETQ. The CDR3 consists of 17 residues. Here the CDR3 DNA reads TGCGCCAGCAGCCATATAATTCCAGGAGAAAGGAACTACGAGCAGTACTTC. Its translation is CASSHIIPGERNYEQYF.

This clone has a handful of counts. The chain couples TRBV10-3 to TRBJ1-1, with TRBD1 identical over 10 bases. The CDR3 runs to 14 residues. The J segment lost 5 bases and the V segment lost 7 bases, leaving 7 bases of the junction unmatched. The V gene's germline CDR1 is ENHRY and CDR2 SYGVKD. The CDR3 loop reads CAIMRDRGETEAFF. The CDR3 coding sequence is TGTGCCATCATGCGGGACAGGGGTGAGACTGAAGCTTTCTTT.

This clone showed up just a few times. This chain links TRBV6-1 with TRBJ1-1; tentative D call: TRBD1 (6 bases). The CDR3 spans 13 residues. The V gene lost 5 bases and the J gene lost 5 bases, with 12 bases spanning the gap. Germline loops: CDR1 MNHNS, CDR2 SASEGT. The CDR3 DNA reads TGTGCCAGCAGTCCGAACAGGGTTACTGAAGCTTTCTTT. Translated, it gives CASSPNRVTEAFF.

This clone was picked up a small number of times. The J gene is TRBJ2-2, the V gene TRBV2; 9 bases match TRBD2. The V and J ends lost 7 bases and 5 bases, in that order; junction bases with no gene match: 5. Germline CDR1 is SNHLY and CDR2 is FYNNEI. This CDR3 has 14 residues. CDR3 in amino acids: CASTPTSGTGELFF. CDR3 nucleotides: TGTGCCAGCACGCCGACTAGCGGTACCGGGGAGCTGTTTTTT.

The table lists this clone with a few counts. The chain uses TRBV4-1 and TRBJ1-2; no clear D gene. The CDR3 loop spans 12 amino acids. V was shortened by 7 bases and J by 4 bases, with 10 bases between the two germline ends. Germline V gene data show CDR1 as MGHRA and CDR2 as YSYEKL. The chain's CDR3 is CASKDWSYGYTF. In DNA, the CDR3 is TGCGCCAGCAAGGATTGGAGCTATGGCTACACCTTC.

This chain's CDR3 is CASSADRDLYEQFF. CDR3 sequence (DNA): TGTGCCAGCAGTGCCGACAGGGACCTTTATGAGCAGTTCTTC. The rearrangement links TRBV6-5 to TRBJ2-1; TRBD1 agrees at 7 bases. Germline V CDR1 and CDR2: MNHEY, SVGAGI. V was clipped by 5 bases and J by 8 bases; unmatched bases: 9. The CDR3 sequence is 14 residues long.

The chain links TRBV29-1 to TRBJ1-2; the match to TRBD1 covers 9 bases. CDR1 and CDR2 from the germline V gene are SQVTM and ANQGSEA. This CDR3 region has 14 residues. Trimming took 5 bases from V and 4 from J; bases not matched to a gene: 8. Here the CDR3 reads CSVLMGQGAYGYTF. CDR3 sequence (DNA): TGCAGCGTTCTGATGGGACAGGGTGCCTATGGCTACACCTTC.

V usage is TRBV27 and J usage is TRBJ2-3; a possible D gene is TRBD1 (6 bases). Germline loops: CDR1 MNHEY, CDR2 SMNVEV (reference sequence). The germline V and J ends were trimmed by 2 bases and 6 bases, with 21 bases remaining between them. The CDR3 sequence is 17 residues long. The CDR3 reads CASSLVGSLGAGDTQYF. The CDR3 coding sequence is TGTGCCAGCAGTTTAGTAGGTTCCTTGGGGGCTGGGGATACGCAGTATTTT.

This clone occurred a few times. V usage is TRBV30 and J usage is TRBJ2-2; maybe TRBD1 (6 bases). Trimming stripped 4 bases from V and 5 bases from J, with 14 bases between. Germline loops: CDR1 GTSNPN, CDR2 SVGIG (reference sequence). There are 14 residues in the CDR3. CDR3: CAWTRTTGTGELFF. The CDR3 DNA sequence: TGTGCCTGGACTAGAACCACAGGGACCGGGGAGCTGTTTTTT.

V usage is TRBV14 and J usage is TRBJ1-1; D unresolved. Trimming removed 4 bases at V and 5 bases at J, with 11 bases between. The CDR3 length is 13 residues. The germline CDR1 and CDR2 sequences are SGHDN and FVKESK. The CDR3 loop reads CASSPNPGTEAFF. The CDR3 nucleotides are TGTGCCAGCAGCCCGAACCCGGGGACTGAAGCTTTCTTT.

This clone was observed a few times. The CDR3 nucleotides are TGTGCCAGCAGCACGACAGAAGGGTATTCACCCCTCCACTTT. It is translated as CASSTTEGYSPLHF. The rearrangement joins TRBV7-8 to TRBJ1-6, with D tentatively TRBD1 (5 bases). The CDR3 has 14 residues. CDR1 is SGHVS, CDR2 FQNEAQ, per germline. Trimming stripped 5 bases from V and 8 bases from J, with 13 bases between.

The rearrangement uses TRBV4-1 and TRBJ2-7, with TRBD1 as a possible D gene (5 bases). V gave up 4 bases and J gave up 0 bases, with 13 bases separating them. Per germline, CDR1 MGHRA and CDR2 YSYEKL. The CDR3 extends over 15 amino acids. CDR3 sequence: CASSRPDMPSYEQYF. CDR3 DNA: TGCGCCAGCAGCCGGCCGGACATGCCCTCCTACGAGCAGTACTTC.

This clone was seen a few times. This chain connects TRBV18 to TRBJ2-3, with 10 nucleotides matching TRBD1. The CDR3 sequence is 15 residues long. Germline lookup yields CDR1 KGHSH and CDR2 LQKENI. Losses at the gene ends were 3 bases for V and 3 bases for J; bases not matched to a gene: 3. The chain's CDR3 is CASSPGQGFTDTQYF. The CDR3 DNA reads as TGTGCCAGCTCACCGGGACAGGGGTTTACAGATACGCAGTATTTT.

The chain carries TRBV30 and TRBJ1-5; D is undetermined. V was cut by 2 bases and J by 2 bases, with 16 bases left in between. Germline V lookup: CDR1 GTSNPN, CDR2 SVGIG (reference sequence). CDR3 length: 16 amino acids. The chain's CDR3 is CAWSRAHSLGNQPQHF. CDR3 bases: TGTGCCTGGAGTAGGGCGCACTCCCTAGGCAATCAGCCCCAGCATTTT.

The chain couples TRBV7-9 to TRBJ1-1, with 8 bases lining up with TRBD1. The CDR3 runs 14 residues. V lost 0 bases to trimming and J lost 5 bases; unmatched junction nucleotides: 2. Per germline, CDR1 SEHNR and CDR2 FQNEAQ (reference sequence). The CDR3 DNA reads as TGTGCCAGCAGCTTAGCCAGGGGGCGAACTGAAGCTTTCTTT. Residues: CASSLARGRTEAFF.

The chain has TRBV9 and TRBJ2-1; no firm D call. The ends were cut back, 0 bases at V and 2 bases at J, with 9 bases in the middle. The CDR3 consists of 15 residues. In germline, CDR1 is SGDLS, CDR2 YYNGEE. This CDR3 is CASSVAQFAYNEQFF. The CDR3 nucleotides are TGTGCCAGCAGCGTAGCTCAGTTCGCCTACAATGAGCAGTTCTTC.